This TCR beta chain was documented in a study of shared clonotypes between healthy human individuals. The assay used deep level. Clones were read by immunoSEQ multiplex PCR, and TCRdb kept only the in-frame ones, dropping some. Of around 1,900,000 clones in the sample, 85% to 95% were seen once. CD45RO negativity and positive selection for CCR7 defined naive CD8 cells, a population that excluded terminally differentiated effector memory CD45RA+ cells. Study-wide results and limits: Estimated clonotype richness was generally higher in naive than memory subsets.

J was trimmed by 2 bases and V by 5 bases; bases with no gene match: 2. From germline, CDR1 is LNHDA and CDR2 SQIVND (reference sequence). The CDR3 is 13 residues long. In the case of this clone: Its cognate antigen is unknown.

The sequenced sample was naive CD8+ T cells from PBMCs. The clonotype originates from a man aged 18 to 35 in good health. Some clones in this sample may be carry-over from other donors' samples. The chain recombines TRBV19 with TRBJ2-7, with TRBD1 matching over 8 bases. The CDR3 region is CASSPDRAYEQYF. CDR3 coding DNA: TGTGCCAGTAGTCCGGACAGGGCCTACGAGCAGTACTTC.